A single sample is the source of the 2 T cell receptor beta chains below, sequenced in a study of T cells in Graves' hyperthyroidism and ophthalmopathy (dated by TCRdb to between 2017 and 2020). Library construction relied on multiplex PCR. Reads for this sample came from an Illumina HiSeq 2000. The TCR beta CDR3 regions were amplified from the RNA transcripts. The TCR CDR3 was subjected to a first round of RT-PCR using the HTBI primer set and the Qiagen OneStep RT-PCR kit. TCRdb trimmed the raw reads at Q25, called clones with MiXCR and kept productive beta chains. Here each entry gathers all rows of one CDR3 protein and keeps the most common genes and DNA. The sample contains about 250,000 distinct CDR3 sequences, about 15% of them found a single time. The ten largest clones represent 30% of the sample. Specimen: blood. The source of these receptors is a woman in her fifties or sixties with Graves' hyperthyroidism that later progressed to Graves' ophthalmopathy.

V gene TRBV5-1 combines with J gene TRBJ2-5, with 10 bases fitting TRBD1. The CDR3 runs to 15 residues. Germline V gene lookup returns CDR1 SGHRS and CDR2 YFSETQ. Trimming took 4 bases from V and 4 from J; bases not matched to a gene: 7. Here the CDR3 DNA reads TGCGCCAGCAGCCCGGGGACAGGGGCGGCAGAGACCCAGTACTTC. It is translated as CASSPGTGAAETQYF.

This clonotype was counted at least ten times. The V call is TRBV9, the J call TRBJ1-1; 7 bases are shared with TRBD1. Trimming removed 0 bases from V and 1 base from J; junction bases left unmatched: 3. CDR1 and CDR2 (germline): SGDLS, YYNGEE. The CDR3 totals 15 residues. This chain's CDR3 is CASSVETGSNTEAFF. DNA for the CDR3: TGTGCCAGCAGCGTAGAGACAGGGTCGAACACTGAAGCTTTCTTT.